What follows are 20 T cell receptor beta chains derived from one specimen sequenced in a study of CD8 T cells in ankylosing spondylitis. TCRdb fed the 5' RACE reads into MiXCR, producing one record per CDR3 protein. The sample contains 150,000 to 250,000 distinct CDR3 sequences, roughly 12% of which appear only once. The sequencing sample was made of blood, either unsorted or a sorted T cell fraction (not recorded which). These receptor sequences come from a male donor with ankylosing spondylitis or in good health (not recorded which).

The V call is TRBV11-2, the J call TRBJ2-3, with D uncertain. The CDR3 loop spans 14 amino acids. CDR1 SGHAT and CDR2 FQNNGV come from the germline V gene. V was trimmed by 3 bases and J by 2 bases, leaving 9 bases between them. The CDR3: CASSFTGYTDTQYF. CDR3 nucleotide sequence: TGTGCCAGCAGCTTCACCGGCTACACAGATACGCAGTATTTT.

The gene calls are TRBV14 and TRBJ2-5, with 8 bases lining up with TRBD1. The CDR3 loop spans 12 amino acids. Germline V gene data show CDR1 as SGHDN and CDR2 as FVKESK. With 8 bases clipped from V and 4 bases from J, the junction kept 3 bases outside the gene matches. CDR3 sequence reads: CASSGQAETQYF. The CDR3 DNA sequence: TGTGCCAGCTCGGGACAGGCAGAGACCCAGTACTTC. The full variable domain, completed using reference TRBV14 and TRBJ2-5, is EAGVTQFPSHSVIEKGQTVTLRCDPISGHDNLYWYRRVMGKEIKFLLHFVKESKQDESGMPNNRFLAERTGGTYSTLKVQPAELEDSGVYFCASSGQAETQYFGPGTRLLVL.

This clonotype has at least ten counts. The genes are TRBV10-3 and TRBJ2-3; D is unresolved. CDR1 and CDR2 from the germline V gene are ENHRY and SYGVKD. This CDR3 has 13 residues. Trimming pared 4 bases from V and 10 bases from J, leaving 15 bases between. As DNA, the CDR3 is TGTGCCATCAGTGGCCGCATGGGGTTGCCGCAGTATTTT. Translation: CAISGRMGLPQYF.

This clonotype was detected only a few times. The chain employs TRBV11-3 and TRBJ2-3, with 11 bases aligning to TRBD2. The V segment lost 8 bases and the J segment 7 bases; nucleotides outside the gene matches: 11. This CDR3 is 15 amino acids long. Germline CDR1 reads SGHNT; CDR2 reads YENEEA. CDR3 coding DNA: TGTGCCAGCGGTCCCTTAGCGGGGGGGGCTCATACGCAGTATTTT. Protein sequence: CASGPLAGGAHTQYF.

This clonotype was recorded a few times. The chain has TRBV4-2 and TRBJ2-1; 8 nucleotides align to TRBD1. Losses at the gene ends were 4 bases for V and 4 bases for J; bases not matched to a gene: 21. The CDR3 totals 20 residues. CDR1 and CDR2 (germline): LGHNA, YNFKEQ. The CDR3 region has the DNA TGTGCCAGCAGCCCCCGAGCTCAGGGGGCCTCGGGGCCTCCTTACAATGAGCAGTTCTTC. The encoded protein is CASSPRAQGASGPPYNEQFF.

In this sample, this clonotype turned up a few times. The rearrangement links TRBV5-5 to TRBJ2-3; tentative D call: TRBD2 (7 bases). The germline V and J ends were trimmed by 1 base and 0 bases, with 12 bases remaining between them. CDR3 length equals 16 residues. Germline CDR1 reads SGHKS; CDR2 reads YYEKEE (reference sequence). The CDR3 loop reads CASSLRGATSTDTQYF. The CDR3 bases are TGTGCCAGCAGCTTGCGGGGGGCGACTAGCACAGATACGCAGTATTTT.

The chain is built from TRBV20-1 and TRBJ2-7, with a possible D match to TRBD2 (6 bases). V was clipped by 0 bases and J by 5 bases, with 11 bases between them. The germline V gene has CDR1 DFQATT and CDR2 SNEGSKA (reference sequence). This CDR3 has 13 residues. CDR3 amino acids: CSARDGAGNEQYF. For the CDR3, the DNA is TGCAGTGCTAGAGATGGGGCGGGGAACGAGCAGTACTTC.

This chain uses TRBV7-9 with TRBJ1-2; TRBD1 aligns across 8 bases. J lost 2 bases, V lost 4 bases, and 6 bases had no gene match. The CDR3 has 15 amino acids. The germline gives CDR1 SEHNR, CDR2 FQNEAQ (reference sequence). The chain's CDR3 is CASSSTGAPNYGYTF. CDR3 DNA sequence: TGTGCCAGCAGCTCGACAGGGGCGCCCAACTATGGCTACACCTTC.

This clonotype turned up a few times. The chain joins TRBV7-2 to TRBJ2-5; 7 positions match TRBD2. V lost 5 bases, J lost 1 base, and 4 bases stayed unmatched. Germline V gene data show CDR1 as SGHTA and CDR2 as FQGNSA. This CDR3 region has 14 residues. The CDR3 is CASSPPGGQETQYF. DNA for the CDR3: TGTGCCAGCAGCCCCCCGGGAGGCCAAGAGACCCAGTACTTC.

V is TRBV7-9 and J is TRBJ2-7; D is uncertain. CDR1 and CDR2 (germline): SEHNR, FQNEAQ (reference sequence). The CDR3 is 12 amino acids. Trimming left V 4 bases short and J 2 bases short, with 6 bases between. The chain's CDR3 is CASSYHPYEQYF. In nucleotides, the CDR3 is TGTGCCAGCAGCTACCACCCCTACGAGCAGTACTTC.

The chain recombines TRBV20-1 with TRBJ2-3, with 10 positions matching TRBD2. There are 17 residues in the CDR3. V was clipped by 2 bases and J by 5 bases; unmatched bases: 13. Looked up from germline, CDR1 is DFQATT and CDR2 is SNEGSKA (reference sequence). The CDR3 DNA reads as TGCAGTGCTAGATGGCTAGCGGGAGCCCCCGGGGGAGATACGCAGTATTTT. Encoded protein: CSARWLAGAPGGDTQYF.

This clonotype was seen more than once but under ten times. The chain has TRBV5-6 and TRBJ2-1; the D gene could be TRBD1 or TRBD2 (5 bases each). Germline V gene data show CDR1 as SGHDT and CDR2 as YYEEEE. The V and J ends lost 1 base and 8 bases respectively, with 16 bases between them. The CDR3 covers 15 residues. CDR3 coding DNA: TGTGCCAGCAGCTTGATGGGGAGCCTAGGGGATGAGCAGTTCTTC. Its protein product is CASSLMGSLGDEQFF.

The rearrangement joins TRBV6-6 to TRBJ1-2; perhaps TRBD1 as D (5 bases). The CDR3 is 13 residues long. V lost 5 bases and J lost 7, with 14 bases in between. Germline lookup yields CDR1 MNHNY and CDR2 SVGAGI (reference sequence). The CDR3 sequence is CASSAGRSSGYTF. The CDR3 DNA is TGTGCCAGCAGTGCAGGGAGGTCTTCTGGCTACACCTTC.

The chain joins TRBV7-9 to TRBJ2-3; 10 positions match TRBD2. CDR3 length: 16 residues. In germline, CDR1 is SEHNR, CDR2 FQNEAQ (reference sequence). V trimming: 6 bases; J trimming: 5 bases; junction bases outside the gene matches: 11. CDR3 nucleotides: TGTGCCAGCAGTTGGACCGGGACTAGCGTCTTAGATACGCAGTATTTT. Amino acids: CASSWTGTSVLDTQYF.

As DNA, the CDR3 is TGTGCCAGCAGCTTCACGGCTGAAAAACTGTTTTTT. Translation gives CASSFTAEKLFF. J is TRBJ1-4 and V is TRBV7-9; D is uncertain. The V gene's germline CDR1 is SEHNR and CDR2 FQNEAQ (reference sequence). This CDR3 is built from 12 residues. V lost 3 bases, J lost 7 bases, and 6 bases lay in between. The full variable domain, with the rest looked up from reference TRBV7-9 and TRBJ1-4, is DTGVSQNPRHKITKRGQNVTFRCDPISEHNRLYWYRQTLGQGPEFLTYFQNEAQLEKSRLLSDRFSAERPKGSFSTLEIQRTEQGDSAMYLCASSFTAEKLFFGSGTQLSVL.

This clonotype showed up many times. The chain recombines TRBV12-3 or TRBV12-4 with TRBJ1-4, with TRBD1 matching over 7 bases. Unmatched junction bases numbered 3, after V lost 3 bases and J lost 2 bases. The CDR3 sequence is 15 residues long. The CDR3 region has the DNA TGTGCCAGCAGTTTCAACAGGGGCACTAATGAAAAACTGTTTTTT. This gives the protein CASSFNRGTNEKLFF.

This clonotype was counted a few times. The V gene is TRBV4-1, the J gene TRBJ1-5; tentatively, D is TRBD1 (5 bases). CDR1 and CDR2 (germline): MGHRA, YSYEKL. The CDR3 spans 16 residues. Trimming removed 1 base from V and 0 bases from J, with 10 bases in between. The DNA for the CDR3 is TGCGCCAGCAGCCAAGCAGGGACCTATAGCAATCAGCCCCAGCATTTT. It translates to CASSQAGTYSNQPQHF.

This chain uses TRBV7-9 with TRBJ2-7; possible D gene TRBD2, 6 bases. Trimming removed 5 bases at V and 1 base at J, with 12 bases between. The CDR3 runs to 14 residues. CDR1 is SEHNR and CDR2 is FQNEAQ in the germline V gene (reference sequence). The CDR3 DNA follows: TGTGCCAGCAGCCGGGACGGACTATCCTACGAGCAGTACTTC. Translated, it gives CASSRDGLSYEQYF.

Here the CDR3 DNA reads TGTGCCAGCAGCATGATATTTCCCCACAATGAGCAGTTCTTC. It yields the protein CASSMIFPHNEQFF. The chain couples TRBV7-6 to TRBJ2-1; D remains unclear. The CDR3 extends over 14 amino acids. Germline CDR1 SGHVS, CDR2 FNYEAQ. The V and J ends lost 5 bases and 5 bases respectively, with 13 bases between them.

The chain employs TRBV4-1 and TRBJ2-2, with D possibly TRBD1 on 6 matching bases. This CDR3 comprises 15 residues. CDR1 and CDR2 from the germline V gene are MGHRA and YSYEKL. V was pared by 5 bases and J by 0 bases, with 10 bases between. CDR3 sequence (DNA): TGCGCCAGCAGCTGGACAGCCTCGAACACCGGGGAGCTGTTTTTT. Translated, it gives CASSWTASNTGELFF.